Below, 32 T cell receptor beta chains from the same sample are listed, as sequenced in a study of beta chain features in type 1 diabetes. Sequencing targeted expressed TCRB transcripts, as all isolated RNA had been reverse transcribed. Libraries were prepared by immunoSEQ multiplex PCR; TCRdb keeps only in-frame clonotypes and omits some of them. The table shows under 450,000 clones, with 11% to 15% occurring only once. Sequencing input: naive CD4+ T cells from blood. The receptors originated from a man aged 30-40 years in good health.

V gene TRBV7-2 combines with J gene TRBJ2-7; tentative D call: TRBD1 (5 bases). V lost 2 bases and J lost 3, with 11 bases in between. Germline CDR1 and CDR2: SGHTA and FQGNSA. The CDR3 runs 14 residues. DNA for the CDR3: TGTGCCAGCAGCTTAAGTACAGGAGTCTACGAGCAGTACGTC. Translation gives CASSLSTGVYEQYV.

This clone has a handful of counts. The rearrangement links TRBV5-1 to TRBJ2-5; 7 bases are shared with TRBD2. CDR3 size: 14 residues. With V trimmed by 4 bases and J by 3 bases, 6 bases remained unmatched. The germline gives CDR1 SGHRS, CDR2 YFSETQ. CDR3 bases: TGCGCCAGCAGCAGAGCGGGATTTGAAGAGACCCAGTACTTC. Its protein is CASSRAGFEETQYF.

J is TRBJ2-3 and V is TRBV7-2; D gene uncertain. The CDR3 covers 17 residues. V was clipped by 0 bases and J by 4 bases, with 17 bases between them. Germline lookup yields CDR1 SGHTA and CDR2 FQGNSA. The CDR3 sequence: CASSLARWYRASDTQYF. The CDR3 DNA reads as TGTGCCAGCAGCTTAGCGCGGTGGTATAGAGCTTCAGATACGCAGTATTTT.

This chain connects TRBV4-3 to TRBJ1-1; D is ambiguous. Germline V gives CDR1 LGHNA, CDR2 YSLEER. The CDR3 consists of 13 residues. Trimming took off 3 bases at V and 2 bases at J, with 7 bases between the two ends. CDR3 sequence reads: CASSHDVNTEAFF. The CDR3 DNA is TGCGCCAGCAGCCATGACGTAAACACTGAAGCTTTCTTT.

The chain employs TRBV29-1 and TRBJ2-3, with TRBD1 identical over 8 bases. V shed 6 bases and J 4 bases; nucleotides not matched to a gene: 9. Germline values: CDR1 SQVTM, CDR2 ANQGSEA. This CDR3 contains 14 residues. The CDR3 protein is CSVVDRGYPDTQYF. Written as DNA, the CDR3 is TGCAGCGTAGTAGACAGGGGTTACCCAGATACGCAGTATTTT.

V usage is TRBV30 and J usage is TRBJ1-5; D gene ambiguous. Germline assignment: CDR1 GTSNPN and CDR2 SVGIG (reference sequence). CDR3 size: 13 residues. V was clipped by 0 bases and J by 4 bases, with 7 bases between them. DNA of the CDR3: TGTGCCTGGAGTGTGAAAGGGAATCAGCCCCAGCATTTT. Translated, it gives CAWSVKGNQPQHF.

The chain employs TRBV4-3 and TRBJ1-3; D unclear. The ends were cut back, 1 base at V and 1 base at J, with 8 bases in the middle. This CDR3 has 15 amino acids. Germline values: CDR1 LGHNA, CDR2 YSLEER. The CDR3 here is CASSQGFPSGNTIYF. In DNA, the CDR3 is TGCGCCAGCAGCCAAGGTTTCCCGTCTGGAAACACCATATATTTT.

This clone occurred a few times. V gene TRBV2 combines with J gene TRBJ2-1; D uncertain. The CDR3 runs 10 residues. Per germline, CDR1 SNHLY and CDR2 FYNNEI. V was trimmed by 8 bases and J by 6 bases, leaving 5 bases between them. The CDR3 region is CASGINEQFF. The CDR3 DNA is TGTGCCAGCGGAATCAATGAGCAGTTCTTC.

V gene TRBV27 combines with J gene TRBJ1-2; the D is unclear. The CDR3 spans 14 residues. Trimming shortened V by 2 bases and J by 6 bases, and 13 bases separated the two germline ends. CDR1 MNHEY and CDR2 SMNVEV come from the germline V gene (reference sequence). Written as DNA, the CDR3 is TGTGCCAGCAGTTTAGGAACATGGAGGGATGGCTACACCTTC. It specifies CASSLGTWRDGYTF.

The CDR3 nucleotides read TGTGCCTGGAGTGATGGGGAGAACTATGGCTACACCTTC. It specifies CAWSDGENYGYTF. This chain connects TRBV30 to TRBJ1-2, with D hard to call. Germline V CDR1 and CDR2: GTSNPN, SVGIG (reference sequence). Deletions cut 1 base from V and 2 bases from J, with 8 bases between. The CDR3 contains 13 residues.

This clone was recorded at least ten times. The chain links TRBV30 to TRBJ2-1, with 7 bases aligning to TRBD2. Per germline, CDR1 GTSNPN and CDR2 SVGIG (reference sequence). V gave up 2 bases and J gave up 6 bases; unmatched junction bases: 10. The CDR3 has 15 residues. The CDR3 reads CAWSSGGSVFNEQFF. CDR3 sequence (DNA): TGTGCCTGGAGTTCCGGCGGGAGTGTCTTCAATGAGCAGTTCTTC.

This rearrangement joins TRBV27 to TRBJ2-3; D is possibly TRBD1 (6 bases). The CDR3 has 15 amino acids. V was shortened by 2 bases and J by 0 bases, with 9 bases between the two germline ends. CDR1 MNHEY and CDR2 SMNVEV come from the germline V gene (reference sequence). The CDR3 spells CASSLITGSTDTQYF. The CDR3 bases are TGTGCCAGCAGTTTAATCACAGGGAGCACAGATACGCAGTATTTT.

Only a few counts were recorded for this clone. This sequence joins TRBV29-1 and TRBJ2-2; maybe TRBD1 (5 bases). The CDR3 contains 16 residues. Trimming pared 5 bases from V and 6 bases from J, leaving 22 bases between. Germline V gene lookup returns CDR1 SQVTM and CDR2 ANQGSEA. The CDR3 sequence is CSVLIRLGRLPGELFF. In DNA, the CDR3 is TGCAGCGTTCTTATTCGTTTGGGGCGTCTCCCCGGGGAGCTGTTTTTT.

This clone was detected only a few times. This chain joins TRBV5-4 and TRBJ1-2, with D tentatively TRBD1 (6 bases). This CDR3 region has 14 residues. Looked up from germline, CDR1 is SGHNT and CDR2 is YYREEE (reference sequence). V lost 4 bases to trimming and J lost 5 bases, with 15 bases between them. The CDR3 nucleotides read TGTGCCAGCAGCCTTAAGACAGGAGATTATGGCTACACCTTC. Amino acid sequence: CASSLKTGDYGYTF.

The rearrangement joins TRBV2 to TRBJ2-5, with a possible D match to TRBD1 (6 bases). The germline V gene has CDR1 SNHLY and CDR2 FYNNEI. The V and J ends lost 2 bases and 0 bases respectively, with 16 bases between them. The CDR3 length is 17 residues. CDR3 region: CASSEPRDTTYQETQYF. The CDR3 bases are TGTGCCAGCAGTGAACCCCGGGACACAACCTACCAAGAGACCCAGTACTTC.

This clone was counted between two and nine times. The J gene is TRBJ2-4, the V gene TRBV7-9; a possible D gene is TRBD1 (6 bases). The CDR3 is 13 residues long. V was clipped by 0 bases and J by 9 bases, with 9 bases between them. Germline values: CDR1 SEHNR, CDR2 FQNEAQ (reference sequence). CDR3 sequence: CASSLAPGAIQYF. The CDR3 DNA is TGTGCCAGCAGCTTAGCGCCAGGGGCCATTCAGTACTTC.

This clone was seen a handful of times. The rearrangement joins TRBV10-2 to TRBJ2-5; D might be TRBD2 (5 bases). Germline V CDR1 and CDR2: WSHSY, SAAADI. The germline V and J ends were trimmed by 6 bases and 3 bases, with 14 bases remaining between them. The CDR3 spans 14 residues. CDR3 nucleotide sequence: TGCGCCAGCAGACCCGGACTTGTCGAAGAGACCCAGTACTTC. Protein: CASRPGLVEETQYF.

The chain combines TRBV15 with TRBJ1-5; D gene unclear. The CDR3 sequence is 12 residues long. Germline V CDR1 and CDR2: LNHNV, YYDKDF (reference sequence). V was shortened by 0 bases and J by 6 bases, with 3 bases between the two germline ends. CDR3 sequence: CATSRDGQPQHF. For the CDR3, the DNA is TGTGCCACCAGCAGAGACGGTCAGCCCCAGCATTTT.

The chain couples TRBV4-3 to TRBJ2-1, with 9 bases matching TRBD2. The CDR3 is 16 amino acids. Germline CDR1 is LGHNA and CDR2 is YSLEER. The J segment lost 6 bases and the V segment lost 4 bases, leaving 10 bases of the junction unmatched. This CDR3 is CASSPRGSGSINEQFF. The CDR3 DNA is TGCGCCAGCAGCCCGAGGGGTAGCGGGAGTATCAATGAGCAGTTCTTC.

This clone was found a few times. The genes are TRBV19 and TRBJ2-7, with 7 bases matching TRBD1. The CDR3 is 13 amino acids. The V gene's germline CDR1 is LNHDA and CDR2 SQIVND (reference sequence). Trimming removed 6 bases from V and 5 bases from J; junction bases left unmatched: 7. In DNA form, the CDR3 reads TGTGCCAGTAGCTTGACAGGGATCCACGAGCAGTACTTC. Protein: CASSLTGIHEQYF.

This clone came up a few times. CDR3 DNA sequence: TGCGCCAGCAGCAGACAGGGAAGGGAGACCCAGTACTTC. Protein: CASSRQGRETQYF. The genes are TRBV5-1 and TRBJ2-5; 7 nucleotides agree with TRBD1. Germline CDR1 reads SGHRS; CDR2 reads YFSETQ. With V trimmed by 4 bases and J by 5 bases, 5 bases remained unmatched. The CDR3 contains 13 residues.

In its sample, this clone was seen a few times. J is TRBJ2-1 and V is TRBV7-3, with D possibly matching TRBD2 (6 bases). The CDR3 spans 14 residues. V lost 2 bases and J 5 bases, leaving 10 bases between the germline ends. Germline loops: CDR1 SGHTA, CDR2 FQGTGA. DNA for the CDR3: TGTGCCAGCAGCTTATCTGGGACTCACAATGAGCAGTTCTTC. It is translated as CASSLSGTHNEQFF.

This clone was detected a few times. This chain links TRBV7-4 with TRBJ2-7; D is perhaps TRBD1 (6 bases). V lost 2 bases and J lost 3, with 20 bases in between. CDR1 and CDR2 (germline): SGHVT, SQSDAQ. The CDR3 is 17 residues long. For the CDR3, the DNA is TGTGCCAGCAGCTTATTTACTGTGGGGACAAAAAACTACGAGCAGTACGTC. Translated, it gives CASSLFTVGTKNYEQYV.

This clone appeared a few times. The J gene is TRBJ2-2, the V gene TRBV4-2; no firm D call. The CDR3 sequence is 14 residues long. V was cut by 1 base and J by 2 bases, with 5 bases left in between. Germline V gene sequence: CDR1 LGHNA, CDR2 YNFKEQ. This CDR3 reads CASSQVSNTGELFF. The CDR3 nucleotides are TGTGCCAGCAGCCAAGTTTCTAACACCGGGGAGCTGTTTTTT.

The chain joins TRBV9 to TRBJ1-6; D is possibly TRBD1 (6 bases). The V end lost 4 bases, the J end lost 8 bases, and 16 bases lay between the germline ends. Germline V gene data show CDR1 as SGDLS and CDR2 as YYNGEE. The CDR3 length is 15 residues. As DNA, the CDR3 is TGTGCCAGCAGCTCCGAAGGAGGGGGGGATTCACCCCTCCACTTT. Translating gives CASSSEGGGDSPLHF.

This clone has just a few counts. V gene TRBV15 combines with J gene TRBJ2-1; no reliable D call. Between the trimmed V and J ends, which lost 6 bases and 4 bases, there was a span of 4 bases. The CDR3 extends over 11 amino acids. Germline V gene lookup returns CDR1 LNHNV and CDR2 YYDKDF (reference sequence). The CDR3 bases are TGTGCCACCAGGATTTACAATGAGCAGTTCTTC. It yields the protein CATRIYNEQFF.

J is TRBJ2-3 and V is TRBV30, with 9 nucleotides matching TRBD1. V trimming: 7 bases; J trimming: 2 bases; junction bases outside the gene matches: 10. The CDR3 extends over 15 amino acids. Germline CDR1 and CDR2: GTSNPN and SVGIG (reference sequence). The CDR3 region has the DNA TGTGCCTCTACTTTCCGGGACAGGGACACAGATACGCAGTATTTT. The encoded protein is CASTFRDRDTDTQYF.

As for this clone: This could be a read error, since a much larger clone is one nucleotide away. Here the CDR3 DNA reads TGTGCCAGCAGCCCTAGCACAGATACGCAGTATTTT. This gives the protein CASSPSTDTQYF. V and J are TRBV6-6 and TRBJ2-3; D is undetermined. Germline CDR1 and CDR2: MNHNY and SVGAGI (reference sequence). The V gene lost 6 bases and the J gene lost 0 bases, with 4 bases spanning the gap. The CDR3 length is 12 residues.

The V gene is TRBV9, the J gene TRBJ2-6, with D unclear. The V end was cut by 4 bases, the J end by 0 bases, with 17 bases between. CDR1 is SGDLS and CDR2 is YYNGEE in the germline V gene. This CDR3 contains 18 residues. CDR3: CASSQRAGLISGANVLTF. CDR3 bases: TGTGCCAGCAGCCAACGAGCTGGCCTCATCTCTGGGGCCAACGTCCTGACTTTC. Full variable domain (missing parts from reference TRBV9 and TRBJ2-6): DSGVTQTPKHLITATGQRVTLRCSPRSGDLSVYWYQQSLDQGLQFLIQYYNGEERAKGNILERFSAQQFPDLHSELNLSSLELGDSALYFCASSQRAGLISGANVLTFGAGSRLTVL.

There are a few counts of this clone. The chain employs TRBV7-2 and TRBJ2-4; 7 bases fit TRBD2. The CDR3 is 15 residues long. The junction had 13 bases not matched to a gene; V was cut back by 5 bases and J by 9 bases. CDR1 and CDR2 (germline): SGHTA, FQGNSA. CDR3 in amino acids: CASSTRDQGGSIQYF. CDR3 DNA sequence: TGTGCCAGCAGCACCCGAGATCAGGGAGGGAGCATTCAGTACTTC.

The chain has TRBV29-1 and TRBJ2-1, with D uncertain. Trimming pared 2 bases from V and 3 bases from J, leaving 20 bases between. The CDR3 is 17 residues long. Per the germline V gene, CDR1 is SQVTM and CDR2 is ANQGSEA. This CDR3 reads CSVETSLAVRNYNEQFF. The CDR3 coding sequence is TGCAGCGTTGAAACTTCACTGGCAGTCCGAAACTACAATGAGCAGTTCTTC.

This clone has only a few counts. The chain combines TRBV5-4 with TRBJ2-2; D unclear. V lost 0 bases to trimming and J lost 5 bases, with 8 bases between them. CDR3 length: 14 residues. The germline CDR1 and CDR2 sequences are SGHNT and YYREEE (reference sequence). The CDR3 region has the DNA TGTGCCAGCAGCTTGGGCTTGCCTACCGGGGAGCTGTTTTTT. Translated, it gives CASSLGLPTGELFF.